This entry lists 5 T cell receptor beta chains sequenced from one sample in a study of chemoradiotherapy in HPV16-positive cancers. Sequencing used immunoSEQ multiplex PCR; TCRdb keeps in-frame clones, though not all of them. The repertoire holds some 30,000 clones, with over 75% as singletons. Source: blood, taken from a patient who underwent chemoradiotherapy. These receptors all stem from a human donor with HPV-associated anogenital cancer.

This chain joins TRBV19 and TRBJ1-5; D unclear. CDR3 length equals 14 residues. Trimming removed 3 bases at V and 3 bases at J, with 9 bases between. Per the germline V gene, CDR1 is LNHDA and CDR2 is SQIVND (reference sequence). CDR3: CASSISLNNQPQHF. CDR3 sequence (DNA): TGTGCCAGTAGTATTTCGCTCAACAATCAGCCCCAGCATTTT.

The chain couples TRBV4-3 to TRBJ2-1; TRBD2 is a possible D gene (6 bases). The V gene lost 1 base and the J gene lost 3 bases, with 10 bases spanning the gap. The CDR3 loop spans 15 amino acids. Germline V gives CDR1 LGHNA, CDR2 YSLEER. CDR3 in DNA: TGCGCCAGCAGCCAAGGCTCTAGCGACTACAATGAGCAGTTCTTC. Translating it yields CASSQGSSDYNEQFF.

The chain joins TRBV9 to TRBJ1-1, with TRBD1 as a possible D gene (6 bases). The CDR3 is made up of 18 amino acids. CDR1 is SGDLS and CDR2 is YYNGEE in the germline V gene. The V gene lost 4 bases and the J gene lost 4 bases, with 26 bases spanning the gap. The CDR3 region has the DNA TGTGCCAGCAGCCCGTTGGATCCATATCAGGGGTCGTTCACTGAAGCTTTCTTT. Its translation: CASSPLDPYQGSFTEAFF.

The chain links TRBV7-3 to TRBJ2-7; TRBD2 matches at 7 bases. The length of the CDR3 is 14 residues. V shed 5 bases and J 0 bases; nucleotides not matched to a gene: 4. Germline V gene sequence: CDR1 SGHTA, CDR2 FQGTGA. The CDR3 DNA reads TGTGCCAGCAGCGGTCGGGAGGCCTCCTACGAGCAGTACTTC. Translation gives CASSGREASYEQYF.

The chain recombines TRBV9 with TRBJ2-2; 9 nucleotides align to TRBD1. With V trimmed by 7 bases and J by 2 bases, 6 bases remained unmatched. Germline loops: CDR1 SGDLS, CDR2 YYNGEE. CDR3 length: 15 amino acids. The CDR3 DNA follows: TGTGCCAGCCTACAGGGGGCGGGAAACACCGGGGAGCTGTTTTTT. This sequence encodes CASLQGAGNTGELFF.